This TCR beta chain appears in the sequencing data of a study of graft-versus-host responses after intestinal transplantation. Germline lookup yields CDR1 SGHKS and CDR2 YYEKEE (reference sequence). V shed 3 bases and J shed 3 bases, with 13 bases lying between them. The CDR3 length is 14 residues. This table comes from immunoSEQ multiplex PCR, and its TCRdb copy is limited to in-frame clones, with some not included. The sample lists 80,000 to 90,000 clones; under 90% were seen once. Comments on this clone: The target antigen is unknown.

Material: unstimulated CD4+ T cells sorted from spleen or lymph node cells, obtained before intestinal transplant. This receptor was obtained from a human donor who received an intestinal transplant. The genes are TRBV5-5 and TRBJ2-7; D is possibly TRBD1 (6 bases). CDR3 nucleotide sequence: TGTGCCAGCAGCTACCGGGACACCCACTACGAGCAGTACTTC. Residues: CASSYRDTHYEQYF.